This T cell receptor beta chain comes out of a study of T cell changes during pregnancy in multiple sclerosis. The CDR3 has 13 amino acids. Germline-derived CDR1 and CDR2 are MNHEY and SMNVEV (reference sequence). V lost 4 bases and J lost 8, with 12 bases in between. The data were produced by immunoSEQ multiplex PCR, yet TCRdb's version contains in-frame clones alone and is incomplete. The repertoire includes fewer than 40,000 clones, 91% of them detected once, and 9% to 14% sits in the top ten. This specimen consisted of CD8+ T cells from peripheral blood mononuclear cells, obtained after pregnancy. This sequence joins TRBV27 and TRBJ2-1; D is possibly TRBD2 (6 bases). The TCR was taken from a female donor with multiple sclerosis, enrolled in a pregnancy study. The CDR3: CASSSRPGDEQFF. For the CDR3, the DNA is TGTGCCAGCAGTTCCCGCCCGGGGGATGAGCAGTTCTTC.